The 21 T cell receptor beta chains below come from one sample, sequenced in a study of blood T cell repertoires in COVID-19. The repertoire was sequenced with immunoSEQ multiplex PCR; TCRdb's copy has only in-frame clones and lacks some. The top ten hold approximately 6.5% of the sample, which has approximately 140,000 clones, over 80% seen once. The source material was peripheral blood. These receptors originate from a man older than 75 with acute or convalescent COVID-19.

The CDR3 DNA reads TGCGCCAGCAGCCCGGGGGGGGCTAGCAATCAGCCCCAGCATTTT. Its protein product is CASSPGGASNQPQHF. The V gene is TRBV5-1, the J gene TRBJ1-5, with D possibly matching TRBD1 (6 bases). The CDR3 covers 15 residues. Germline assignment: CDR1 SGHRS and CDR2 YFSETQ. Trimming removed 4 bases at V and 0 bases at J, with 11 bases between.

V gene TRBV9 combines with J gene TRBJ1-6; D unresolved. CDR1 and CDR2 (germline): SGDLS, YYNGEE. This CDR3 has 17 residues. V gave up 4 bases and J gave up 0 bases, with 14 bases separating them. The CDR3 protein is CASSPTAGSSYNSPLHF. The CDR3 nucleotides are TGTGCCAGCAGCCCCACTGCGGGAAGCTCCTATAATTCACCCCTCCACTTT.

This chain joins TRBV7-2 and TRBJ2-1; D is unclear. The V gene's germline CDR1 is SGHTA and CDR2 FQGNSA. This CDR3 comprises 15 residues. V was trimmed by 2 bases and J by 6 bases, leaving 14 bases between them. CDR3 bases: TGTGCCAGCAGCTTACAGATTGGGCCAGGCAATGAGCAGTTCTTC. Its protein product is CASSLQIGPGNEQFF.

The V and J genes are TRBV7-2 and TRBJ1-3; D remains ambiguous. The germline V gene has CDR1 SGHTA and CDR2 FQGNSA. The CDR3 sequence is 14 residues long. V was shortened by 1 base and J by 2 bases, with 6 bases between the two germline ends. CDR3 nucleotides: TGTGCCAGCAGCTTAGTAACAGCTGGAAACACCATATATTTT. Encoded protein: CASSLVTAGNTIYF. Based on the CDR3 plus reference TRBV7-2 and TRBJ1-3, the full variable domain is GAGVSQSPSNKVTEKGKDVELRCDPISGHTALYWYRQSLGQGLEFLIYFQGNSAPDKSGLPSDRFSAERTGGSVSTLTIQRTQQEDSAVYLCASSLVTAGNTIYFGEGSWLTVV.

The chain joins TRBV5-6 to TRBJ2-5; D perhaps matches TRBD1 (6 bases). The CDR3 runs 16 residues. Germline CDR1 and CDR2: SGHDT and YYEEEE. Trimming took 2 bases from V and 4 from J, leaving 18 bases between them. CDR3 nucleotides: TGTGCCAGCAGCTTTTATACAGGGTTGTGGCGAGAGACCCAGTACTTC. Protein product: CASSFYTGLWRETQYF.

The chain is built from TRBV5-1 and TRBJ2-2, with TRBD1 identical over 8 bases. The CDR3 totals 16 residues. Looked up from germline, CDR1 is SGHRS and CDR2 is YFSETQ. The V segment lost 5 bases and the J segment 4 bases; nucleotides outside the gene matches: 10. DNA of the CDR3: TGCGCCAGCAGACCGGACAGGGAAATCCTCACCGGGGAGCTGTTTTTT. It translates to CASRPDREILTGELFF.

This chain joins TRBV27 and TRBJ1-4, with 8 bases aligning to TRBD1. The ends lost 5 bases at V and 2 bases at J; junction bases unmatched: 7. Per germline, CDR1 MNHEY and CDR2 SMNVEV (reference sequence). The CDR3 is 16 amino acids. The CDR3 protein is CASSLRGRGTNEKLFF. CDR3 coding DNA: TGTGCCAGCAGTCTCAGGGGGCGCGGGACTAATGAAAAACTGTTTTTT.

The chain couples TRBV6-5 to TRBJ1-2; 9 nucleotides line up with TRBD1. The V and J ends lost 6 bases and 4 bases, in that order; junction bases with no gene match: 3. Germline V CDR1 and CDR2: MNHEY, SVGAGI. The CDR3 is made up of 13 amino acids. CDR3 nucleotide sequence: TGTGCCAGCAGCGGGACAGGGACCTATGGCTACACCTTC. It codes for CASSGTGTYGYTF.

This chain connects TRBV6-5 to TRBJ1-2, with 8 bases aligning to TRBD1. This CDR3 spans 15 amino acids. V dropped 6 bases and J dropped 4; count of bases not matched to a gene: 10. The germline CDR1 and CDR2 sequences are MNHEY and SVGAGI. Here the CDR3 reads CASRSTGEGSYGYTF. The CDR3 DNA follows: TGTGCCAGCAGATCGACAGGGGAAGGGAGCTATGGCTACACCTTC.

The count of this clone is one. This rearrangement joins TRBV5-4 to TRBJ1-2, with D possibly being TRBD1 (6 bases). V was pared by 0 bases and J by 8 bases, with 17 bases between. Germline loops: CDR1 SGHNT, CDR2 YYREEE (reference sequence). The CDR3 has 15 residues. CDR3 in amino acids: CASSLATGGRRGYTF. The CDR3 DNA follows: TGTGCCAGCAGCTTGGCGACGGGGGGCCGCCGGGGCTACACCTTC.

The chain couples TRBV5-1 to TRBJ2-1, with 8 bases aligning to TRBD1. CDR3 length: 15 amino acids. Germline V lookup: CDR1 SGHRS, CDR2 YFSETQ. J was trimmed by 6 bases and V by 5 bases; bases with no gene match: 10. CDR3 sequence reads: CASSRSGGLGNEQFF. CDR3 DNA sequence: TGCGCCAGCAGTCGATCAGGGGGCCTTGGCAATGAGCAGTTCTTC.

The rearrangement links TRBV19 to TRBJ1-2, with TRBD1 matching over 8 bases. This CDR3 is built from 14 residues. The germline gives CDR1 LNHDA, CDR2 SQIVND (reference sequence). Trimming cost V 9 bases and J 4 bases; bases outside gene matches: 10. The CDR3 loop reads CASRTGTGVYGYTF. CDR3 bases: TGTGCCAGCAGAACCGGGACAGGCGTCTATGGCTACACCTTC.

This rearrangement joins TRBV11-2 to TRBJ1-6; D is undetermined. The V end was cut by 1 base, the J end by 9 bases, with 16 bases between. Germline V gene lookup returns CDR1 SGHAT and CDR2 FQNNGV. The CDR3 is 16 amino acids. CDR3 DNA: TGTGCCAGCAGCTTAGGTGACACCAGTAGTGGTTCACCCCTCCACTTT. As protein: CASSLGDTSSGSPLHF.

The V gene is TRBV6-5, the J gene TRBJ2-7; 12 bases match TRBD1. Germline V gene lookup returns CDR1 MNHEY and CDR2 SVGAGI. The CDR3 is 14 residues long. The ends lost 9 bases at V and 6 bases at J; junction bases unmatched: 9. CDR3 nucleotides: TGTGCCAGTATTTCCGGGACAGGGGGCGTCGAGCAGTACTTC. This sequence encodes CASISGTGGVEQYF.

The chain is built from TRBV12-3 or TRBV12-4 and TRBJ2-1; D gene ambiguous. The ends were cut back, 3 bases at V and 10 bases at J, with 4 bases in the middle. This CDR3 spans 10 amino acids. The CDR3 sequence is CASSLQEQFF. Here the CDR3 DNA reads TGTGCCAGCAGTTTGCAGGAGCAGTTCTTC.

This chain links TRBV28 with TRBJ1-1; possible D gene TRBD1, 5 bases. This CDR3 contains 15 residues. The germline V gene has CDR1 MDHEN and CDR2 SYDVKM. V was clipped by 5 bases and J by 1 base, with 14 bases between them. The CDR3 reads CASSPRDGGNTEAFF. The CDR3, as DNA: TGTGCCAGCAGTCCACGGGACGGGGGGAACACTGAAGCTTTCTTT.

The chain uses TRBV7-9 and TRBJ1-5; a possible D gene is TRBD1 (5 bases). The V end lost 6 bases, the J end lost 6 bases, and 12 bases lay between the germline ends. Germline loops: CDR1 SEHNR, CDR2 FQNEAQ (reference sequence). The CDR3 is 13 residues long. CDR3 in amino acids: CASSGGVGQPQHF. CDR3 DNA: TGTGCCAGCAGTGGAGGGGTTGGTCAGCCCCAGCATTTT.

This clone occurred once. The chain carries TRBV27 and TRBJ1-2; D uncertain. The CDR3 runs 13 residues. The V end was cut by 6 bases, the J end by 0 bases, with 8 bases between. Per the germline V gene, CDR1 is MNHEY and CDR2 is SMNVEV (reference sequence). Written as DNA, the CDR3 is TGTGCCAGCAGGGTCAGCGCTAACTATGGCTACACCTTC. Translation: CASRVSANYGYTF.

The V call is TRBV21-1, the J call TRBJ2-3; the table's D call, TRBD1, has no DNA check behind it. TRBV21-1 is classified as a pseudogene. This CDR3 is built from 16 residues. Here the CDR3 reads CASTKRPGQGPDTQYF. Written as DNA, the CDR3 is TGTGCCAGCACTAAGAGACCGGGACAGGGTCCAGATACGCAGTATTTT.

Only one count was recorded for this clone. The genes are TRBV19 and TRBJ1-4; TRBD1 matches at 7 bases. Trimming at V came to 10 bases and at J to 3 bases, leaving 5 bases not matched to a gene. Germline loops: CDR1 LNHDA, CDR2 SQIVND (reference sequence). The CDR3 length is 13 residues. CDR3 sequence reads: CATGDRANEKLFF. The CDR3 DNA follows: TGTGCCACCGGGGACAGAGCTAATGAAAAACTGTTTTTT.

The chain has TRBV19 and TRBJ1-5; 7 bases align to TRBD1. Germline assignment: CDR1 LNHDA and CDR2 SQIVND (reference sequence). The CDR3 has 15 amino acids. Trimming cost V 5 bases and J 4 bases; bases outside gene matches: 8. CDR3 sequence reads: CASSPGAGGNQPQHF. The CDR3 nucleotides read TGTGCCAGTAGTCCGGGGGCAGGGGGAAATCAGCCCCAGCATTTT.